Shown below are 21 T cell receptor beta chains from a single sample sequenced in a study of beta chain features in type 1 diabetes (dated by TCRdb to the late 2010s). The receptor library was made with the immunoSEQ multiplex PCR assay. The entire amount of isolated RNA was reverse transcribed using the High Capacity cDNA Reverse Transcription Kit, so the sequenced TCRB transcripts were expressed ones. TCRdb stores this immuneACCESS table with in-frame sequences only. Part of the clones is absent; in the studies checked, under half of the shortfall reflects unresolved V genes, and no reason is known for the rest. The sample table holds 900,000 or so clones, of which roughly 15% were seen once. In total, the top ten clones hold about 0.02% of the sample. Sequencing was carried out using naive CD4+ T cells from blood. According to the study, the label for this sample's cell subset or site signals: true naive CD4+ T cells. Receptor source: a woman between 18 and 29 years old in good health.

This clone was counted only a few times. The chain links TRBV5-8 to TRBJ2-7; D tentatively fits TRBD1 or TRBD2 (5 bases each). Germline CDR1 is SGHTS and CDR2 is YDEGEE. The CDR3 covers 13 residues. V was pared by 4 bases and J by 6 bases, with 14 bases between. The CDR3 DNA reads TGTGCCAGCAGCGCGAGGGGCCCTGGCGAGCAGTACTTC. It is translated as CASSARGPGEQYF.

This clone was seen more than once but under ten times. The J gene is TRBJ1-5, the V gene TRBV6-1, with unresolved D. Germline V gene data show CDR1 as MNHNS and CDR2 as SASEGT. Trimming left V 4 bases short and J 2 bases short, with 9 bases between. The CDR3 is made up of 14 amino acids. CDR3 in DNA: TGTGCCAGCAGTGTTTTAGCTGGCAATCAGCCCCAGCATTTT. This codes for CASSVLAGNQPQHF.

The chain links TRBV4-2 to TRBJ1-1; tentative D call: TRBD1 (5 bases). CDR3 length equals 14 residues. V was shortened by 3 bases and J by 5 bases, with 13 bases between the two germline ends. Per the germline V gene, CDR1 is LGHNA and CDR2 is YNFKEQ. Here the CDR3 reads CASSHGQGRTEAFF. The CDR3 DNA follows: TGTGCCAGCAGCCACGGCCAGGGTCGAACTGAAGCTTTCTTT.

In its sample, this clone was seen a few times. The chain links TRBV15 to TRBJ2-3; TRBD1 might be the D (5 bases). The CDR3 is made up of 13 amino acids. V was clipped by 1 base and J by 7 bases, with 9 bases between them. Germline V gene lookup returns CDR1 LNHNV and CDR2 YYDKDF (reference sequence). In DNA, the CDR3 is TGTGCCACCAGCAGAGCCCAGGGATATACGCAGTATTTT. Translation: CATSRAQGYTQYF.

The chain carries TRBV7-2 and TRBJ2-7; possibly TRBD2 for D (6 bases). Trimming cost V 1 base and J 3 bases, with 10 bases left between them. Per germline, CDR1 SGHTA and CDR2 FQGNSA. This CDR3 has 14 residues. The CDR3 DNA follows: TGTGCCAGCAGCTTAGACGGGAGTTACTACGAGCAGTACTTC. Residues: CASSLDGSYYEQYF.

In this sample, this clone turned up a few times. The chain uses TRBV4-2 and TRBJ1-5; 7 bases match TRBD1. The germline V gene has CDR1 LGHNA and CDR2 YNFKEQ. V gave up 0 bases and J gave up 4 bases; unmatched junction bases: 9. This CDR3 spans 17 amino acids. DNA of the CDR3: TGTGCCAGCAGCCAAGAACGACAGGGTCGTGGTAATCAGCCCCAGCATTTT. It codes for CASSQERQGRGNQPQHF.

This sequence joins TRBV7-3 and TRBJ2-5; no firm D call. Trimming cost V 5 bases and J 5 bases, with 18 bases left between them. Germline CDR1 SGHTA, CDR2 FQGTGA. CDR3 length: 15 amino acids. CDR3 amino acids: CASSPNGFDLETQYF. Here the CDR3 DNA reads TGTGCCAGCAGCCCAAATGGATTCGATTTGGAGACCCAGTACTTC.

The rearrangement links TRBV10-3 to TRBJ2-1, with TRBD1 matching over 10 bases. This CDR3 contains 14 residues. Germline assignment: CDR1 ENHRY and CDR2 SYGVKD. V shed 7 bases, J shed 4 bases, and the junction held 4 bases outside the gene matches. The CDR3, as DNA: TGTGCCATCAAGTGGGGACAGGGGTACAATGAGCAGTTCTTC. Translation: CAIKWGQGYNEQFF.

CDR3 sequence reads: CSVRAGMRYEQYF. For the CDR3, the DNA is TGCAGCGTTCGAGCAGGAATGCGTTACGAGCAGTACTTC. This chain joins TRBV29-1 and TRBJ2-7, with no clear D. The CDR3 is 13 residues long. Germline V gene data show CDR1 as SQVTM and CDR2 as ANQGSEA. V was pared by 5 bases and J by 4 bases, with 15 bases between.

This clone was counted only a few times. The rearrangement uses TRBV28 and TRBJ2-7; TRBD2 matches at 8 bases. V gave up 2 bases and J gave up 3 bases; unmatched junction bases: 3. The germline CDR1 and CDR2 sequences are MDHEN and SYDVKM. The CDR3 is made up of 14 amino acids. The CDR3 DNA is TGTGCCAGCAGTTTAGGGACTAGTCGCTACGAGCAGTACTTC. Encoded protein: CASSLGTSRYEQYF.

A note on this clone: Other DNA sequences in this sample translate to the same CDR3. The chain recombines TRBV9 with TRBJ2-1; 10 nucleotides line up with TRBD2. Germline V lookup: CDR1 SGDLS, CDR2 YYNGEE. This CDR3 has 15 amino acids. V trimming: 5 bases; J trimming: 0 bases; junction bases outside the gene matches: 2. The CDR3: CASSSSGSSYNEQFF. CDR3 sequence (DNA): TGTGCCAGCAGTTCTAGCGGGAGCTCCTACAATGAGCAGTTCTTC.

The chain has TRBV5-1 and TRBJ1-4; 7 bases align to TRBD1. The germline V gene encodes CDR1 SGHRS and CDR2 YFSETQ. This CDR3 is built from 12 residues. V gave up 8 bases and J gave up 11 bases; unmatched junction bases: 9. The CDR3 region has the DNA TGCGCCAGTCGACCGGGACAGCCGAAACTGTTTTTT. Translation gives CASRPGQPKLFF.

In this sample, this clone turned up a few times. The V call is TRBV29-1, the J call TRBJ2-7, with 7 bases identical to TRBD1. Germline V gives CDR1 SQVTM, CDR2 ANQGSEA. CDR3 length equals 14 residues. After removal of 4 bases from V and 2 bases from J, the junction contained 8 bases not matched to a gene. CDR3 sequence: CSVVRDRVPYEQYF. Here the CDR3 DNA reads TGCAGCGTTGTACGGGACAGAGTACCCTACGAGCAGTACTTC.

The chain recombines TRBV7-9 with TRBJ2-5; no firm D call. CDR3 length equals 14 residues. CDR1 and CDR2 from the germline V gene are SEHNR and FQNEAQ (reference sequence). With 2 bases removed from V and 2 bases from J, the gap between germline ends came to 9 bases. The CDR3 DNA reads TGTGCCAGCAGCTTAACGACTCCACAAGAGACCCAGTACTTC. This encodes CASSLTTPQETQYF.

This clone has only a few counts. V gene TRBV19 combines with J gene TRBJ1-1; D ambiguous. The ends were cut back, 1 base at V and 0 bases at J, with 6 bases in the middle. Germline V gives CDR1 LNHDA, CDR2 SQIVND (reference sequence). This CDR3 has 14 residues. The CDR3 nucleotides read TGTGCCAGTAGTATAGGAGCACTGAACACTGAAGCTTTCTTT. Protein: CASSIGALNTEAFF.

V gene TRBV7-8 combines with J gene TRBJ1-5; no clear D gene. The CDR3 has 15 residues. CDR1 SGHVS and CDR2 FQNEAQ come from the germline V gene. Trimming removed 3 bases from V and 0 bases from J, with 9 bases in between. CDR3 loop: CASSLATRSNQPQHF. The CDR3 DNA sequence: TGTGCCAGCAGCTTGGCGACACGTAGCAATCAGCCCCAGCATTTT.

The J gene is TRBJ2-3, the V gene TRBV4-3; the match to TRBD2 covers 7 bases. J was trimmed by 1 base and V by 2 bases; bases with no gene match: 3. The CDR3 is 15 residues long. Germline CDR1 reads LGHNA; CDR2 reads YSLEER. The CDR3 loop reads CASSQRLARTDTQYF. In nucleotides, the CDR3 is TGCGCCAGCAGCCAACGACTAGCCCGCACAGATACGCAGTATTTT.

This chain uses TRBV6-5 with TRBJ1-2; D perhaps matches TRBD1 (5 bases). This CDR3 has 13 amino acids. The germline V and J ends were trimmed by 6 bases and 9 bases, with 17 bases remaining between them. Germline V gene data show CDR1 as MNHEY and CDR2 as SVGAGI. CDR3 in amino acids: CASSRGGEVRYTF. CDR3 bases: TGTGCCAGCAGCCGGGGAGGGGAGGTTCGCTACACCTTC.

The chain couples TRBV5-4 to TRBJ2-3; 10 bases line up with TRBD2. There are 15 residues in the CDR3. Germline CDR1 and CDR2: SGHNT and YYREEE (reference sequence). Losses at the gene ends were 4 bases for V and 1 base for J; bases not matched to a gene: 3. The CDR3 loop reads CASSLTSGGTDTQYF. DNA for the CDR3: TGTGCCAGCAGCCTAACTAGCGGGGGCACAGATACGCAGTATTTT.

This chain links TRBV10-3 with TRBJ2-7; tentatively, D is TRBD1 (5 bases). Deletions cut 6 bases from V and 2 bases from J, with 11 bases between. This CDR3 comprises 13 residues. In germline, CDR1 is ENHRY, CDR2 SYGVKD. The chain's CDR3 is CAIRTTVTYEQYF. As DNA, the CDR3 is TGTGCCATCAGGACGACAGTGACCTACGAGCAGTACTTC.

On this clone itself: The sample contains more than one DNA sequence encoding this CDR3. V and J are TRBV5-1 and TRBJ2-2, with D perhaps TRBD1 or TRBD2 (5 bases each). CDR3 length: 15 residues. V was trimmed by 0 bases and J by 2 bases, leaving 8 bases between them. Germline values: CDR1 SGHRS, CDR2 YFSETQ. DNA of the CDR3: TGCGCCAGCAGCTTGGAGGGACCAAACACCGGGGAGCTGTTTTTT. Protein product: CASSLEGPNTGELFF. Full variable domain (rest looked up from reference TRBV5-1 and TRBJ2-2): KAGVTQTPRYLIKTRGQQVTLSCSPISGHRSVSWYQQTPGQGLQFLFEYFSETQRNKGNFPGRFSGRQFSNSRSEMNVSTLELGDSALYLCASSLEGPNTGELFFGEGSRLTVL.